Listed here is a single T cell receptor beta chain. The sample is drawn from a study of control samples from healthy donors and cancer patients. Sequencing used immunoSEQ multiplex PCR; TCRdb keeps in-frame clones, though not all of them. Of around 100,000 clones listed, roughly 91% are singletons. Trimming removed 2 bases from V and 3 bases from J; junction bases left unmatched: 5. CDR1 and CDR2 (germline): SGDLS, YYNGEE. The CDR3 contains 16 residues. The receptor was isolated from a man in his fifties or sixties with lung cancer. The chain couples TRBV9 to TRBJ2-4, with 10 bases fitting TRBD1. The sequenced sample was PBMCs. CDR3 residues: CASSVGQGLDKNIQYF. The CDR3 bases are TGTGCCAGCAGCGTGGGACAGGGGCTTGACAAAAACATTCAGTACTTC.